The rows below give T cell receptor beta chains drawn from one sample of a study of blood T cell repertoires in COVID-19. Produced via immunoSEQ multiplex PCR; TCRdb's table is partial and in-frame only. The sample shows about 400,000 clones, about nine tenths of them seen only once. The material sequenced was peripheral blood. The receptor set was obtained from a woman aged 25 to 39 with active or convalescent COVID-19. Both conserved end residues are part of each CDR3. A D gene is named only where the DNA matches it firmly. The size entry is marked missing in some rows and otherwise reads once, few, many or a size class.

size: NA; D: NA; V: TRBV4-1; J: TRBJ2-1; CDR3: CASSHMSNEQFF; DNA: TGCGCCAGCAGCCATATGTCCAATGAGCAGTTCTTC
size: NA; D: NA; V: TRBV3-1/TRBV3-2; J: TRBJ2-1; CDR3: CASSQDSRTKNGEQFF; DNA: TGTGCCAGCAGCCAAGATTCAAGGACAAAAAATGGGGAGCAGTTCTTC
size: NA; D: TRBD2; V: TRBV7-9; J: TRBJ2-2; CDR3: CASSRLAGGTDTGELFF; DNA: TGTGCCAGCAGCCGCCTAGCGGGGGGGACGGACACCGGGGAGCTGTTTTTT
size: once; D: NA; V: TRBV5-6; J: TRBJ1-5; CDR3: CASSFSVSNQPQHF; DNA: TGTGCCAGCAGCTTCTCGGTTAGCAATCAGCCCCAGCATTTT
size: few; D: NA; V: TRBV5-4; J: TRBJ1-1; CDR3: CATMDGNWNTEAFF; DNA: TGTGCCACCATGGACGGGAATTGGAACACTGAAGCTTTCTTT
size: few; D: NA; V: TRBV27; J: TRBJ2-1; CDR3: CASSLWSSYNEQFF; DNA: TGTGCCAGCAGTCTATGGAGCTCCTACAATGAGCAGTTCTTC
size: once; D: NA; V: TRBV19; J: TRBJ1-3; CDR3: CASRPPPGVRGNTIYF; DNA: TGTGCCAGTAGGCCTCCCCCAGGGGTCCGTGGAAACACCATATATTTT
size: once; D: NA; V: TRBV6-5; J: TRBJ1-1; CDR3: CASSYSTPGGGEAFF; DNA: TGTGCCAGCAGTTACTCGACCCCAGGAGGTGGTGAAGCTTTCTTT
size: NA; D: NA; V: TRBV5-1; J: TRBJ2-7; CDR3: CASSLSGSPGVEQYF; DNA: TGCGCCAGCAGCTTGAGCGGCTCCCCGGGGGTCGAGCAGTACTTC
size: NA; D: NA; V: TRBV3-1/TRBV3-2; J: TRBJ2-2; CDR3: CASSQDRETVNTGELFF; DNA: TGTGCCAGCAGCCAAGATCGAGAGACAGTGAACACCGGGGAGCTGTTTTTT
size: NA; D: TRBD1; V: TRBV4-1; J: TRBJ1-1; CDR3: CASSQTGKGTEAFF; DNA: TGCGCCAGCAGCCAGACAGGGAAGGGCACTGAAGCTTTCTTT
size: NA; D: NA; V: TRBV4-1; J: TRBJ2-2; CDR3: CASSQDWAPGELFF; DNA: TGCGCCAGCAGCCAAGACTGGGCTCCCGGGGAGCTGTTTTTT
size: NA; D: TRBD2; V: TRBV11-2; J: TRBJ2-7; CDR3: CASSYIDAGTSIYEQYF; DNA: TGTGCCAGCAGCTATATCGACGCCGGGACTAGCATCTACGAGCAGTACTTC
size: NA; D: TRBD1; V: TRBV11-2; J: TRBJ1-6; CDR3: CASSLGDSGSPLHF; DNA: TGTGCCAGCAGCTTAGGGGACAGCGGTTCACCCCTCCACTTT
size: NA; D: NA; V: TRBV19; J: TRBJ2-5; CDR3: CASSLGRAQETQYF; DNA: TGTGCCAGCTCCCTCGGGCGGGCGCAAGAGACCCAGTACTTC
size: once; D: TRBD1; V: TRBV13; J: TRBJ2-3; CDR3: CASSPPGQGADTQYF; DNA: TGTGCCAGCAGCCCACCGGGACAGGGGGCAGATACGCAGTATTTT
size: NA; D: TRBD1; V: TRBV11-2; J: TRBJ1-6; CDR3: CASSIGQGSYNSPLHF; DNA: TGTGCCAGCAGCATAGGACAGGGCTCCTATAATTCACCCCTCCACTTT
size: NA; D: TRBD2; V: TRBV5-4; J: TRBJ2-5; CDR3: CASSPGGAGETQYF; DNA: TGTGCCAGCAGCCCCGGGGGGGCTGGGGAGACCCAGTACTTC
size: NA; D: NA; V: TRBV27; J: TRBJ2-7; CDR3: CASSSSSSFYEQYF; DNA: TGTGCCAGCAGTTCTAGCTCTTCCTTCTACGAGCAGTACTTC
size: NA; D: NA; V: TRBV5-1; J: TRBJ2-2; CDR3: CASSLAVFPGELFF; DNA: TGCGCCAGCAGCTTGGCTGTATTCCCCGGGGAGCTGTTTTTT
size: NA; D: TRBD1; V: TRBV5-1; J: TRBJ2-7; CDR3: CASSLGQGAYEQYF; DNA: TGCGCCAGCAGCCTGGGACAGGGGGCCTACGAGCAGTACTTC
size: NA; D: NA; V: TRBV18; J: TRBJ1-2; CDR3: CASSEGSYGYTF; DNA: TGTGCCAGCTCAGAGGGAAGCTATGGCTACACCTTC
size: NA; D: TRBD2; V: TRBV2; J: TRBJ2-7; CDR3: CASRDPASGPYEQYF; DNA: TGTGCCAGCAGGGATCCCGCTAGCGGCCCCTACGAGCAGTACTTC
size: NA; D: TRBD2; V: TRBV7-9; J: TRBJ2-3; CDR3: CASSLSIGGLAGEDTQYF; DNA: TGTGCCAGCAGCTTATCCATTGGGGGGCTAGCGGGAGAGGATACGCAGTATTTT
size: NA; D: NA; V: TRBV18; J: TRBJ1-1; CDR3: CASSYAGSAEAFF; DNA: TGTGCCAGCTCATATGCGGGTAGTGCTGAAGCTTTCTTT
size: once; D: NA; V: TRBV6-5; J: TRBJ1-4; CDR3: CASSYLGGNEKLFF; DNA: TGTGCCAGCAGTTACTTGGGGGGGAATGAAAAACTGTTTTTT
size: few; D: TRBD2; V: TRBV2; J: TRBJ2-3; CDR3: CASSEFTSGRPGRDTDTQYF; DNA: TGTGCCAGCAGTGAATTTACTAGCGGGCGGCCAGGACGTGACACAGATACGCAGTATTTT
size: NA; D: NA; V: TRBV6-6; J: TRBJ2-1; CDR3: CASSGGYNEQFF; DNA: TGTGCCAGCAGCGGGGGATACAATGAGCAGTTCTTC
size: NA; D: NA; V: TRBV11-3; J: TRBJ2-1; CDR3: CASSLSESNEQFF; DNA: TGTGCCAGCAGCTTATCGGAGTCCAATGAGCAGTTCTTC
size: NA; D: TRBD1; V: TRBV5-1; J: TRBJ1-4; CDR3: CASSLLGTGGEKLFF; DNA: TGCGCCAGCAGCTTGTTGGGGACAGGGGGGGAAAAACTGTTTTTT
size: NA; D: NA; V: TRBV15; J: TRBJ2-1; CDR3: CATSREVRGNNEQFF; DNA: TGTGCCACCAGCAGAGAGGTCCGGGGAAACAATGAGCAGTTCTTC
size: NA; D: TRBD1; V: TRBV7-6; J: TRBJ2-1; CDR3: CASSLGTVGDEQFF; DNA: TGTGCCAGCAGCTTGGGGACAGTGGGGGATGAGCAGTTCTTC
size: few; D: NA; V: TRBV4-1; J: TRBJ2-7; CDR3: CASSRTNSGYYEQYF; DNA: TGCGCCAGCAGCCGAACTAATAGCGGTTACTACGAGCAGTACTTC
size: NA; D: TRBD1; V: TRBV7-8; J: TRBJ1-1; CDR3: CASSEQQGERTEAFF; DNA: TGTGCCAGCAGCGAGCAACAGGGGGAGAGAACTGAAGCTTTCTTT
size: NA; D: NA; V: TRBV7-2; J: TRBJ1-6; CDR3: CASSPLAGGNSPLHF; DNA: TGTGCCAGCAGCCCCCTCGCGGGGGGGAATTCACCCCTCCACTTT
size: few; D: TRBD2; V: TRBV7-8; J: TRBJ2-1; CDR3: CASSLAGGLAGVGHEQFF; DNA: TGTGCCAGCAGCTTAGCTGGAGGACTAGCGGGAGTCGGGCATGAGCAGTTCTTC
size: NA; D: TRBD1; V: TRBV7-9; J: TRBJ2-4; CDR3: CASSSAWTGEDLAKNIQYF; DNA: TGTGCCAGCAGCTCTGCCTGGACAGGGGAAGATCTAGCCAAAAACATTCAGTACTTC
size: NA; D: TRBD1; V: TRBV4-1; J: TRBJ1-1; CDR3: CASSQVGGTGGTEAFF; DNA: TGCGCCAGCAGCCAAGTCGGCGGGACAGGGGGCACTGAAGCTTTCTTT
size: NA; D: NA; V: TRBV4-1; J: TRBJ1-1; CDR3: CASSQLGPGEAFF; DNA: TGCGCCAGCAGCCAATTGGGCCCGGGAGAAGCTTTCTTT